Below, 19 T cell receptor beta chains from the same sample are listed, as sequenced in a study of shared clonotypes between healthy human individuals. The table came from immunoSEQ multiplex PCR; TCRdb's copy has only in-frame clones and leaves some out. In the table there are fewer than 550,000 clones, roughly 85% of which are singletons. Sample: PBMCs. The receptors derive from a woman between 40 and 55 years old in good health. Some clones in this sample may be carry-over from other donors' samples.

This chain joins TRBV9 and TRBJ1-1, with D hard to call. Trimming stripped 3 bases from V and 0 bases from J, with 9 bases between. The CDR3 covers 14 residues. Looked up from germline, CDR1 is SGDLS and CDR2 is YYNGEE. In DNA, the CDR3 is TGTGCCAGCAGCGAGAGTGTTATGAACACTGAAGCTTTCTTT. It translates to CASSESVMNTEAFF. The complete variable domain, with remaining parts taken from reference TRBV9 and TRBJ1-1, reads DSGVTQTPKHLITATGQRVTLRCSPRSGDLSVYWYQQSLDQGLQFLIQYYNGEERAKGNILERFSAQQFPDLHSELNLSSLELGDSALYFCASSESVMNTEAFFGQGTRLTVV.

The chain links TRBV28 to TRBJ2-7; D assignment may be TRBD1 or TRBD2 (5 bases each). Trimming cost V 11 bases and J 2 bases, with 13 bases left between them. The CDR3 consists of 12 residues. In germline, CDR1 is MDHEN, CDR2 SYDVKM. CDR3 coding DNA: TGTGCCGCCGGGGCAGGGACCTACGAGCAGTACTTC. It codes for CAAGAGTYEQYF.

The V and J genes are TRBV5-1 and TRBJ2-7, with TRBD2 matching over 10 bases. The germline V gene encodes CDR1 SGHRS and CDR2 YFSETQ. The CDR3 runs to 16 residues. V shed 0 bases, J shed 0 bases, and the junction held 3 bases outside the gene matches. CDR3 sequence: CASSLASSGGSYEQYF. As DNA, the CDR3 is TGCGCCAGCAGCTTGGCCTCTAGCGGGGGCTCCTACGAGCAGTACTTC.

This clone was counted at least ten times. The chain is built from TRBV5-5 and TRBJ1-1, with a tentative D call TRBD1 (6 bases). Trimming left V 6 bases short and J 1 base short, with 10 bases between. CDR1 and CDR2 from the germline V gene are SGHKS and YYEKEE (reference sequence). The CDR3 has 13 residues. The CDR3 protein is CASTNRENTEAFF. CDR3 nucleotide sequence: TGTGCCAGCACGAACAGGGAGAACACTGAAGCTTTCTTT.

The chain carries TRBV7-2 and TRBJ2-1; TRBD2 is a possible D gene (6 bases). CDR1 and CDR2 from the germline V gene are SGHTA and FQGNSA. The length of the CDR3 is 16 residues. V was trimmed by 1 base and J by 7 bases, leaving 17 bases between them. CDR3 sequence: CASSLDRRASVNEQFF. The DNA for the CDR3 is TGTGCCAGCAGCTTAGACCGGAGGGCTAGCGTAAATGAGCAGTTCTTC.

The V and J genes are TRBV7-2 and TRBJ2-2, with 10 bases matching TRBD2. The J segment lost 1 base and the V segment lost 3 bases, leaving 5 bases of the junction unmatched. The CDR3 has 17 amino acids. Germline assignment: CDR1 SGHTA and CDR2 FQGNSA. The DNA for the CDR3 is TGTGCCAGCAGCTTGGCTAGCGGGAGCGTGAACACCGGGGAGCTGTTTTTT. This translates into CASSLASGSVNTGELFF.

The V gene is TRBV5-4, the J gene TRBJ2-3; D tentatively reads TRBD1 or TRBD2 (7 bases each). The CDR3 is 14 residues long. CDR1 and CDR2 from the germline V gene are SGHNT and YYREEE (reference sequence). V gave up 3 bases and J gave up 5 bases, with 13 bases separating them. The CDR3 sequence is CASSSQGGGDTQYF. CDR3 nucleotide sequence: TGTGCCAGCAGCTCCCAGGGGGGGGGAGATACGCAGTATTTT. Full variable domain (missing parts from reference TRBV5-4 and TRBJ2-3): ETGVTQSPTHLIKTRGQQVTLRCSSQSGHNTVSWYQQALGQGPQFIFQYYREEENGRGNFPPRFSGLQFPNYSSELNVNALELDDSALYLCASSSQGGGDTQYFGPGTRLTVL.

V and J are TRBV28 and TRBJ2-7, with unresolved D. Trimming took 7 bases from V and 0 from J, leaving 10 bases between them. The CDR3 loop spans 13 amino acids. Germline assignment: CDR1 MDHEN and CDR2 SYDVKM. CDR3 sequence: CASNQVSSYEQYF. The CDR3 bases are TGTGCCAGCAATCAGGTTAGCTCCTACGAGCAGTACTTC.

This clone was observed many times. This chain joins TRBV6-1 and TRBJ2-3; 12 bases agree with TRBD2. CDR1 is MNHNS and CDR2 is SASEGT in the germline V gene. The V gene end was trimmed by 4 bases and the J gene end by 2 bases; junction bases not matched to a gene: 4. CDR3 length equals 16 residues. DNA for the CDR3: TGTGCCAGCAGTGTCCTAGCGGGAGGGGTCACAGATACGCAGTATTTT. This sequence encodes CASSVLAGGVTDTQYF.

The count of this clone is one. Other DNA sequences within the sample encode an identical CDR3. The chain combines TRBV19 with TRBJ2-7, with TRBD1 identical over 8 bases. Germline trimming cut 2 bases from V and 1 base from J; bases unmatched to any gene: 1. The CDR3 runs 14 residues. Germline V gene sequence: CDR1 LNHDA, CDR2 SQIVND (reference sequence). The CDR3 loop reads CASSIRQGSYEQYF. For the CDR3, the DNA is TGTGCCAGTAGTATACGACAGGGGTCCTACGAGCAGTACTTC.

This chain uses TRBV6-5 with TRBJ2-7; the D is unclear. Looked up from germline, CDR1 is MNHEY and CDR2 is SVGAGI. The CDR3 sequence is 15 residues long. The germline V and J ends were trimmed by 2 bases and 0 bases, with 11 bases remaining between them. This CDR3 reads CASSYQPDSSYEQYF. CDR3 nucleotides: TGTGCCAGCAGTTACCAACCGGATAGCTCCTACGAGCAGTACTTC.

The V call is TRBV19, the J call TRBJ2-7; TRBD1 matches at 8 bases. The CDR3 length is 15 residues. J lost 0 bases, V lost 4 bases, and 5 bases had no gene match. Germline V gives CDR1 LNHDA, CDR2 SQIVND (reference sequence). This CDR3 is CASSTPDRDSYEQYF. The CDR3 coding sequence is TGTGCCAGTAGTACTCCGGACAGGGACTCCTACGAGCAGTACTTC.

The CDR3 spells CASSLRAATEAFF. CDR3 DNA sequence: TGTGCCAGCAGTTTGAGGGCCGCCACTGAAGCTTTCTTT. The chain carries TRBV28 and TRBJ1-1; D gene unclear. CDR1 is MDHEN, CDR2 SYDVKM, per germline. This CDR3 is 13 amino acids long. Trimming pared 3 bases from V and 4 bases from J, leaving 9 bases between.

The chain couples TRBV29-1 to TRBJ2-5; tentative D call: TRBD2 (5 bases). Germline CDR1 and CDR2: SQVTM and ANQGSEA. The CDR3 is 12 amino acids. Trimming pared 1 base from V and 6 bases from J, leaving 9 bases between. CDR3 sequence reads: CSVEGSEQTQYF. The CDR3, as DNA: TGCAGCGTTGAAGGTAGCGAGCAGACCCAGTACTTC.

The chain couples TRBV4-2 to TRBJ2-7, with TRBD2 matching 9 bases. V lost 0 bases to trimming and J lost 7 bases; unmatched junction nucleotides: 7. CDR3 length equals 15 residues. CDR1 is LGHNA, CDR2 YNFKEQ, per germline. The CDR3 DNA reads TGTGCCAGCAGCCAAGATAAGGCGGGAGGGTGGGAGCAGTACTTC. Translated, it gives CASSQDKAGGWEQYF.

V gene TRBV5-4 combines with J gene TRBJ1-2, with TRBD1 as a possible D gene (6 bases). Germline assignment: CDR1 SGHNT and CDR2 YYREEE (reference sequence). This CDR3 spans 13 amino acids. The V gene lost 1 base and the J gene lost 5 bases, with 9 bases spanning the gap. The CDR3 protein is CASSLSRGYGYTF. CDR3 nucleotide sequence: TGTGCCAGCAGCTTGTCCAGGGGATATGGCTACACCTTC.

About this clone: A much larger clonotype is one base distant, so this may be a read error. Other DNA sequences in this sample translate to the same CDR3. V gene TRBV10-1 combines with J gene TRBJ2-7; TRBD2 is a possible D gene (6 bases). V lost 4 bases and J 7 bases, leaving 14 bases between the germline ends. The CDR3 contains 13 residues. Germline V gene data show CDR1 as WNHNN and CDR2 as SYGVQD (reference sequence). The CDR3 sequence: CASSGGLRGEQYF. Here the CDR3 DNA reads TGCGCCAGCAGTGGTGGACTACGGGGTGAGCAGTACTTC.

The V and J genes are TRBV30 and TRBJ1-6, with 10 bases that match TRBD1. The CDR3 has 15 amino acids. V was clipped by 4 bases and J by 9 bases; unmatched bases: 9. The germline gives CDR1 GTSNPN, CDR2 SVGIG (reference sequence). The CDR3 region has the DNA TGTGCCTGGAAGAGGTCCGGGACAGGGGCTTCACCCCTCCACTTT. This codes for CAWKRSGTGASPLHF.

This clone showed up just a few times. This chain connects TRBV29-1 to TRBJ2-1, with D hard to call. CDR1 is SQVTM and CDR2 is ANQGSEA in the germline V gene. CDR3 length: 13 amino acids. V lost 3 bases to trimming and J lost 5 bases, with 11 bases between them. The CDR3 nucleotides are TGCAGCGTTGACCGGGCTGGAGACAATGAGCAGTTCTTC. As protein: CSVDRAGDNEQFF.